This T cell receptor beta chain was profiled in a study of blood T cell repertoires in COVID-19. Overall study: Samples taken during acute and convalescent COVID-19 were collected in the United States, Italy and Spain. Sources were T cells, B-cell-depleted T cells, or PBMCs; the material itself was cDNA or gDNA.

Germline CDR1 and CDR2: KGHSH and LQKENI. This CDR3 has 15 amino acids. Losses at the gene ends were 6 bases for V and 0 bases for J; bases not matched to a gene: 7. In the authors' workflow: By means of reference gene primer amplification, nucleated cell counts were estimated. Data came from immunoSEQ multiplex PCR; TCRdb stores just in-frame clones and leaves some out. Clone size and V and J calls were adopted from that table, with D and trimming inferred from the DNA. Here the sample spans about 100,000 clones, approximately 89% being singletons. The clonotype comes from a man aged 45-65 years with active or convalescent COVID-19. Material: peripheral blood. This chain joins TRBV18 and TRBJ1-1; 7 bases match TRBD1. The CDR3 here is CASSLGQALNTEAFF. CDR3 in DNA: TGTGCCAGCTCCCTCGGACAGGCACTGAACACTGAAGCTTTCTTT.